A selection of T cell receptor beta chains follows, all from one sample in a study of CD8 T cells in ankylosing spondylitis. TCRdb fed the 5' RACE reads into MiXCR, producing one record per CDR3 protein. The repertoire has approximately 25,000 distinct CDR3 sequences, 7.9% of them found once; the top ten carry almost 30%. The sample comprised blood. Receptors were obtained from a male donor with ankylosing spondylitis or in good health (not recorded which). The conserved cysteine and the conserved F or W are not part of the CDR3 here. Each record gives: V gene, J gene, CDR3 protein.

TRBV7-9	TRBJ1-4	ASSLAAITNEKLF
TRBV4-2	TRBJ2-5	ASSQDGTQYGQETQY
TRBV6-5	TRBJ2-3	ASSYRGFGTDTQY
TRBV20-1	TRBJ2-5	SAKTRGLGETQY
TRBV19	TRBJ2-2	ASSVPGGELF
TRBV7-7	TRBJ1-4	ASSLGLNEKLF
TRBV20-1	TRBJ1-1	SARRGGSTEAF
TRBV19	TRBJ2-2	ASAGGELF
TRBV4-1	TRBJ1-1	ASSFLLRRTEAF
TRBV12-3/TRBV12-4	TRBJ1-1	ASSLAGTLNTEAF
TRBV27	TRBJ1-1	ASSLFSTLSSEAF
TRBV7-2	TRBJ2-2	ASSLLAGGPNTGELF
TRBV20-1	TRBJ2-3	SARVGSSTDTQY
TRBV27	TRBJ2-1	ASSSSTGTSGSNEQF
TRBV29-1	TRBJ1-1	SVSYSSGIGAF
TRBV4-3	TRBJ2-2	ASSQDWSLTGELF
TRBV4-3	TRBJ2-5	ASSLGLEETQY
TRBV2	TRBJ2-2	ASRGATGELF
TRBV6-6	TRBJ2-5	ASSYSLTPETQY
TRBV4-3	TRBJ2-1	ASSQTLYNEQF
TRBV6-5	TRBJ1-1	ASTRGQWNTEAF
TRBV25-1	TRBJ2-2	ASSEDRGLGGELF
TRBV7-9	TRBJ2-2	ASSPRSTGELF
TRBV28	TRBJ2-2	ASTRGGQGQRF
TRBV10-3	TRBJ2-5	ATRDYQNQETQY
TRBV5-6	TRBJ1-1	ASSLEVPGEAF
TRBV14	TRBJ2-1	ASSHLSQGPPGQF
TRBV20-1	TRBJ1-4	SAKNPGTANEKLF
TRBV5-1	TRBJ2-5	ASRTGRAKETQY
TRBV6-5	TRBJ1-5	ASSSGGYSNQPQH
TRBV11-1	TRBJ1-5	ASSLALNQPQH
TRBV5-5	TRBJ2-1	ASSLQGPPAEQF
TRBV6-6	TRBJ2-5	ASRQPGSETQY
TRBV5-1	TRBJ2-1	ASSLGSARQF
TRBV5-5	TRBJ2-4	ASSFPNDVGIQY
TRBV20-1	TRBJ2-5	SARDALIPQETQY
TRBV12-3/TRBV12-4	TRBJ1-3	ASTLRTGTSGNTIY
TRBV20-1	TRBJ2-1	SARVGQLDNEQF
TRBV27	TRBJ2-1	ASGPRSWYNEQF
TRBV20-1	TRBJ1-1	SATGTAMNTEAF